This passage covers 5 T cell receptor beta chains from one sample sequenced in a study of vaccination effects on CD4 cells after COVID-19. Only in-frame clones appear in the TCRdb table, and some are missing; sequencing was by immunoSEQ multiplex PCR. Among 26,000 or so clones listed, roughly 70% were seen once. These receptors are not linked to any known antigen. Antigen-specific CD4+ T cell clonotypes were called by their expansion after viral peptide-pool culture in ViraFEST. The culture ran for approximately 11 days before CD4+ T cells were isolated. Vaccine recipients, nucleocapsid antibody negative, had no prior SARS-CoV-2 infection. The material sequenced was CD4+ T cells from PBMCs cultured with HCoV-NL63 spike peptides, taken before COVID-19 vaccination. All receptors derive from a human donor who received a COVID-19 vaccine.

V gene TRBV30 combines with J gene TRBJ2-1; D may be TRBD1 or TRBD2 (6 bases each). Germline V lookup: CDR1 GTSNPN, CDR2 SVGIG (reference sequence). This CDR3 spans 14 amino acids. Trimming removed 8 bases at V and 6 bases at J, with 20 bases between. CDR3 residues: CARTRRGGGNEQFF. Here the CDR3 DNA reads TGTGCCCGGACCCGCCGAGGAGGGGGCAATGAGCAGTTCTTC.

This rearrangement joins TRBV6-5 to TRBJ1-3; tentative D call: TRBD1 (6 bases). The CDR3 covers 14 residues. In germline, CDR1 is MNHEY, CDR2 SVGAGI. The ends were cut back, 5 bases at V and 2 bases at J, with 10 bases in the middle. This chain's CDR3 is CASSPTGTGNTIYF. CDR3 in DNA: TGTGCCAGCAGTCCAACAGGGACTGGAAACACCATATATTTT.

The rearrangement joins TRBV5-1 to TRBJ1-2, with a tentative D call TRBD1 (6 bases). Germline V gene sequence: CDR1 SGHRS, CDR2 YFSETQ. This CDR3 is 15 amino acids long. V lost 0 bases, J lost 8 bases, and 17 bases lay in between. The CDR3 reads CASSLGDVQGDGYTF. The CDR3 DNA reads TGCGCCAGCAGCTTGGGGGACGTACAGGGCGACGGCTACACCTTC.

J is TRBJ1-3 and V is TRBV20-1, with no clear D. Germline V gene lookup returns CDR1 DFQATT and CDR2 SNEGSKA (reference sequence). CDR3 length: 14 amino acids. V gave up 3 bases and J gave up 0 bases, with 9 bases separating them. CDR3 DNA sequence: TGCAGTGCTAGTGAGCCAAGCTCTGGAAACACCATATATTTT. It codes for CSASEPSSGNTIYF.

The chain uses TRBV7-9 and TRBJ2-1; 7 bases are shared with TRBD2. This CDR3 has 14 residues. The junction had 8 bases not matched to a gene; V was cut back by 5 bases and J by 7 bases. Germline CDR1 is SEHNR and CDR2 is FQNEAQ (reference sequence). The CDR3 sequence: CASSPSTSLNEQFF. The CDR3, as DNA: TGTGCCAGCAGCCCCTCGACTAGCTTGAATGAGCAGTTCTTC.